What follows are 24 T cell receptor beta chains derived from one specimen sequenced in a study of shared clonotypes between healthy human individuals. Libraries were prepared by immunoSEQ multiplex PCR; TCRdb keeps only in-frame clonotypes and omits some of them. The sample consists of millions of clones, just over 90% of them appearing once. The sample consisted of naive CD4+ T cells sorted from blood. Subset here: CD45RA+ positively selected. These receptors all stem from a man between 18 and 35 years old in good health.

With regard to this clone: Other DNA sequences in this specimen translate into the identical CDR3. This sequence joins TRBV7-9 and TRBJ1-2, with D perhaps matching TRBD1 (6 bases). CDR3 size: 13 residues. Trimming left V 3 bases short and J 4 bases short, with 9 bases between. Germline lookup yields CDR1 SEHNR and CDR2 FQNEAQ (reference sequence). CDR3 DNA: TGTGCCAGCAGCTTGGACAGTCCCTATGGCTACACCTTC. Translated, it gives CASSLDSPYGYTF.

The gene calls are TRBV9 and TRBJ1-1, with a tentative D call TRBD1 (5 bases). The germline V gene has CDR1 SGDLS and CDR2 YYNGEE. The CDR3 runs to 17 residues. V was clipped by 2 bases and J by 1 base, with 18 bases between them. The CDR3 loop reads CASSVAIGLGPNTEAFF. In DNA, the CDR3 is TGTGCCAGCAGCGTGGCCATTGGGCTGGGGCCGAACACTGAAGCTTTCTTT.

This chain's CDR3 is CASRDRDRTSPLHF. For the CDR3, the DNA is TGTGCCAGCAGGGACCGGGACCGCACGTCACCCCTCCACTTT. V is TRBV6-5 and J is TRBJ1-6; D may be TRBD1 (5 bases). The ends were cut back, 6 bases at V and 10 bases at J, with 16 bases in the middle. Germline assignment: CDR1 MNHEY and CDR2 SVGAGI. CDR3 size: 14 residues.

This clone was observed once. The sample carries other DNA sequences with the same CDR3. This chain joins TRBV11-2 and TRBJ2-7; 7 positions match TRBD2. Looked up from germline, CDR1 is SGHAT and CDR2 is FQNNGV. There are 14 residues in the CDR3. V gave up 4 bases and J gave up 0 bases; unmatched junction bases: 3. The CDR3 DNA follows: TGTGCCAGCAGCTCTAGCGGAGGCTCCTACGAGCAGTACTTC. Translated, it gives CASSSSGGSYEQYF.

This CDR3 is CASSLTGSGAYEQYF. CDR3 bases: TGTGCCAGCAGCCTGACAGGGAGTGGGGCCTACGAGCAGTACTTC. The V call is TRBV2, the J call TRBJ2-7; 7 bases map to TRBD1. V shed 6 bases, J shed 2 bases, and the junction held 10 bases outside the gene matches. Per germline, CDR1 SNHLY and CDR2 FYNNEI. The CDR3 contains 15 residues.

The rearrangement uses TRBV27 and TRBJ2-3; TRBD2 matches 7 bases. This CDR3 is built from 15 residues. V shed 6 bases, J shed 2 bases, and the junction held 8 bases outside the gene matches. In germline, CDR1 is MNHEY, CDR2 SMNVEV (reference sequence). CDR3 in amino acids: CASSPLAENTDTQYF. The CDR3 bases are TGTGCCAGCAGCCCGCTAGCGGAGAACACAGATACGCAGTATTTT.

CDR3 bases: TGCGCCAGCAGCTTGGACGACACGGGACCTGAAGCTTTCTTT. Residues: CASSLDDTGPEAFF. The V and J genes are TRBV5-1 and TRBJ1-1, with D possibly being TRBD1 (5 bases). The CDR3 length is 14 residues. V was clipped by 0 bases and J by 6 bases, with 12 bases between them. Germline-derived CDR1 and CDR2 are SGHRS and YFSETQ.

The gene calls are TRBV5-1 and TRBJ2-1, with 9 bases lining up with TRBD2. Losses at the gene ends were 7 bases for V and 10 bases for J; bases not matched to a gene: 15. CDR3 length equals 15 residues. CDR1 is SGHRS and CDR2 is YFSETQ in the germline V gene. The CDR3 region is CASSSGTSREVEQFF. CDR3 nucleotides: TGCGCCAGCTCCTCCGGGACTAGCCGGGAGGTAGAGCAGTTCTTC.

The rearrangement uses TRBV11-2 and TRBJ2-5, with D maybe TRBD2 (5 bases). V was clipped by 0 bases and J by 4 bases, with 12 bases between them. CDR3 length: 15 residues. The V gene's germline CDR1 is SGHAT and CDR2 FQNNGV. This chain's CDR3 is CASSLDGSSVETQYF. The CDR3 coding sequence is TGTGCCAGCAGCTTAGATGGGAGTAGCGTAGAGACCCAGTACTTC.

The table lists this clone with a count of one. This chain connects TRBV21-1 to TRBJ1-2. TRBV21-1 is an annotated pseudogene. This CDR3 has 13 residues. CDR3 residues: CASPSPGNYGYTF. The CDR3 DNA reads TGTGCCAGCCCCTCCCCGGGGAACTATGGCTACACCTTC.

This clone was seen once. The V gene is TRBV2, the J gene TRBJ2-7; weak D call: TRBD1 (6 bases). The CDR3 has 15 amino acids. Germline CDR1 SNHLY, CDR2 FYNNEI. Trimming stripped 6 bases from V and 2 bases from J, with 17 bases between. The CDR3 spells CASSVRQGSTYEQYF. For the CDR3, the DNA is TGTGCCAGCAGCGTTCGGCAGGGGTCAACCTACGAGCAGTACTTC.

The rearrangement uses TRBV18 and TRBJ2-3; perhaps TRBD2 as D (6 bases). V shed 6 bases and J shed 3 bases, with 22 bases lying between them. Looked up from germline, CDR1 is KGHSH and CDR2 is LQKENI. The CDR3 totals 17 residues. For the CDR3, the DNA is TGTGCCAGCTCGAACCGGGAGATGGTTTTAGCAACAGATACGCAGTATTTT. This encodes CASSNREMVLATDTQYF.

In its sample, this clone was seen once. The chain recombines TRBV6-1 with TRBJ2-5, with 9 bases lining up with TRBD1. The CDR3 is 13 amino acids. The junction had 3 bases not matched to a gene; V was cut back by 5 bases and J by 5 bases. CDR1 is MNHNS, CDR2 SASEGT, per germline. In nucleotides, the CDR3 is TGTGCCAGCAGTAGGACAGGGGATGAGACCCAGTACTTC. As protein: CASSRTGDETQYF.

V gene TRBV7-2 combines with J gene TRBJ2-3; no definite D call. This CDR3 region has 14 residues. Germline V gene lookup returns CDR1 SGHTA and CDR2 FQGNSA. V lost 5 bases to trimming and J lost 0 bases, with 9 bases between them. CDR3 DNA sequence: TGTGCCAGCAGCCCCAGCGAGAGCACAGATACGCAGTATTTT. It translates to CASSPSESTDTQYF.

This chain joins TRBV6-1 and TRBJ2-7; D might be TRBD2 (5 bases). The CDR3 is 13 residues long. Per germline, CDR1 MNHNS and CDR2 SASEGT. Between the trimmed V and J ends, which lost 6 bases and 2 bases, there was a span of 11 bases. CDR3 nucleotide sequence: TGTGCCAGCAGGAGGGTGACGACCTACGAGCAGTACTTC. As protein: CASRRVTTYEQYF.

This chain uses TRBV5-1 with TRBJ2-3; 7 bases are a match to TRBD2. The CDR3 is made up of 17 amino acids. The V segment lost 5 bases and the J segment 1 base; nucleotides outside the gene matches: 13. CDR1 SGHRS and CDR2 YFSETQ come from the germline V gene. The CDR3 bases are TGCGCCAGCAGTCCCGGGGGTAGCGGGTCTGGCACAGATACGCAGTATTTT. It yields the protein CASSPGGSGSGTDTQYF.

The rearrangement joins TRBV29-1 to TRBJ2-1; TRBD2 agrees at 7 bases. V lost 8 bases to trimming and J lost 5 bases; unmatched junction nucleotides: 9. Germline V CDR1 and CDR2: SQVTM, ANQGSEA. This CDR3 contains 13 residues. The CDR3 loop is CSFRPGGHNEQFF. DNA for the CDR3: TGCAGCTTTAGGCCGGGGGGACACAATGAGCAGTTCTTC.

This clone is a singleton in its sample. The chain joins TRBV11-2 to TRBJ1-1, with TRBD1 identical over 8 bases. The junction had 6 bases not matched to a gene; V was cut back by 2 bases and J by 4 bases. The CDR3 length is 15 residues. From germline, CDR1 is SGHAT and CDR2 FQNNGV. The CDR3 reads CASSLTGGIGTEAFF. The CDR3 DNA is TGTGCCAGCAGCTTAACAGGGGGGATAGGCACTGAAGCTTTCTTT.

The chain links TRBV7-6 to TRBJ2-3; 9 bases agree with TRBD2. The CDR3 covers 16 residues. Germline V lookup: CDR1 SGHVS, CDR2 FNYEAQ. The ends lost 1 base at V and 5 bases at J; junction bases unmatched: 7. CDR3 residues: CASSLGVAGALDTQYF. The CDR3 nucleotides read TGTGCCAGCAGCTTAGGGGTAGCGGGAGCATTAGATACGCAGTATTTT. Full variable domain (rest looked up from reference TRBV7-6 and TRBJ2-3): GAGVSQSPRYKVTKRGQDVALRCDPISGHVSLYWYRQALGQGPEFLTYFNYEAQQDKSGLPNDRFSAERPEGSISTLTIQRTEQRDSAMYRCASSLGVAGALDTQYFGPGTRLTVL.

V gene TRBV7-2 combines with J gene TRBJ2-7, with 9 bases matching TRBD2. Germline V gives CDR1 SGHTA, CDR2 FQGNSA. The CDR3 length is 13 residues. V lost 5 bases, J lost 6 bases, and 5 bases stayed unmatched. The CDR3 DNA reads TGTGCCAGCAGCCCGGCGGGAGGGTTCGAGCAGTACTTC. Amino acids: CASSPAGGFEQYF.

Written as DNA, the CDR3 is TGTGCCAGCAGCAATAGGACTAGCGGGCCTCAAGAGACCCAGTACTTC. It encodes CASSNRTSGPQETQYF. V usage is TRBV21-1 and J usage is TRBJ2-5; the D segment call TRBD2 is taken from the table without a DNA check. TRBV21-1 is noted as a pseudogene. The CDR3 is made up of 16 amino acids.

This clone was counted a few times. The J gene is TRBJ2-5, the V gene TRBV10-3, with 8 bases matching TRBD1. With V trimmed by 10 bases and J by 2 bases, 9 bases remained unmatched. The CDR3 is 14 amino acids. Per the germline V gene, CDR1 is ENHRY and CDR2 is SYGVKD. The CDR3 loop reads CASLDRVGQETQYF. The CDR3 DNA reads TGTGCCAGTCTGGACAGGGTGGGTCAAGAGACCCAGTACTTC.

Remarks on this clone: The same CDR3 can be traced to other DNA sequences in this sample. The chain is built from TRBV4-1 and TRBJ2-2; D gene unclear. V lost 2 bases, J lost 7 bases, and 5 bases lay in between. The length of the CDR3 is 12 residues. Germline V lookup: CDR1 MGHRA, CDR2 YSYEKL. The CDR3 DNA follows: TGCGCCAGCAGCCAAAGCTTCGGGGAGCTGTTTTTT. Translation gives CASSQSFGELFF.

The genes are TRBV30 and TRBJ1-2; D gene unclear. V was shortened by 6 bases and J by 7 bases, with 9 bases between the two germline ends. CDR1 and CDR2 (germline): GTSNPN, SVGIG (reference sequence). This CDR3 contains 10 residues. For the CDR3, the DNA is TGTGCCTGCTCGGGCGTTGGCTACACCTTC. Translated, it gives CACSGVGYTF. Complete variable domain (other parts from reference TRBV30 and TRBJ1-2): SQTIHQWPATLVQPVGSPLSLECTVEGTSNPNLYWYRQAAGRGLQLLFYSVGIGQISSEVPQNLSASRPQDRQFILSSKKLLLSDSGFYLCACSGVGYTFGSGTRLTVV.